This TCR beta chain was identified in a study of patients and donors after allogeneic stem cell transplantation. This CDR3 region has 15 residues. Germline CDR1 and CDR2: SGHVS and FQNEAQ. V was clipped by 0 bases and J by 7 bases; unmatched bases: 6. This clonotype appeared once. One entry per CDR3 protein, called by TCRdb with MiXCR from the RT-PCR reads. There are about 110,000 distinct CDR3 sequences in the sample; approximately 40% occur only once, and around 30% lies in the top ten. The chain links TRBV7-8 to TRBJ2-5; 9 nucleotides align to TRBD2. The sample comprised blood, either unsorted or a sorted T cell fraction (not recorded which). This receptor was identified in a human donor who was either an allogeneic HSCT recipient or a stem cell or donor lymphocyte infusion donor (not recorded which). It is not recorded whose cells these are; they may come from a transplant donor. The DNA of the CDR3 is TGTGCCAGCAGCTTAGCGGGACTAGCAGGAGGGACCCAGTACTTC. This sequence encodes CASSLAGLAGGTQYF. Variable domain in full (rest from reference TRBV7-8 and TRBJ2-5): GAGVSQSPRYKVAKRGQDVALRCDPISGHVSLFWYQQALGQGPEFLTYFQNEAQLDKSGLPSDRFFAERPEGSVSTLKIQRTQQEDSAVYLCASSLAGLAGGTQYFGPGTRLLVL.